This T cell receptor (beta chain) was sequenced in a study of CD8+ T cells in alopecia areata. Study summary: Treated patients swallowed 5 to 10 mg of oral tofacitinib twice daily.

Trimming left V 2 bases short and J 2 bases short, with 16 bases between. Germline assignment: CDR1 MGHDK and CDR2 SYGVNS. CDR3 size: 16 residues. PBMCs, the starting material, were the source of sorted CD4+ and CD8+ T cells. Reverse transcribed after extraction, RNA yielded cDNA as the sequencing template. Some clones are missing from TCRdb's copy, which holds only in-frame ones; the method was immunoSEQ multiplex PCR. The sample shows more than 200,000 clones, roughly two thirds of them seen only once. Whole-study findings and limits: With patients, TCR sharing proved less clear than in mice, a difference possibly related to HLA. Alopecia totalis/universalis scalp especially showed more expanded CD8+ clones than normal scalp.

About this clone: What it binds is not known.

The sequence was collected from a human donor with alopecia areata. The sample was CD4+ T cells sorted from blood, taken at week 0. The chain combines TRBV25-1 with TRBJ2-7, with no clear D. CDR3 loop: CASSEDLGTITYEQYF. The CDR3 DNA is TGTGCCAGCAGTGAAGATCTGGGTACGATCACCTACGAGCAGTACTTC.